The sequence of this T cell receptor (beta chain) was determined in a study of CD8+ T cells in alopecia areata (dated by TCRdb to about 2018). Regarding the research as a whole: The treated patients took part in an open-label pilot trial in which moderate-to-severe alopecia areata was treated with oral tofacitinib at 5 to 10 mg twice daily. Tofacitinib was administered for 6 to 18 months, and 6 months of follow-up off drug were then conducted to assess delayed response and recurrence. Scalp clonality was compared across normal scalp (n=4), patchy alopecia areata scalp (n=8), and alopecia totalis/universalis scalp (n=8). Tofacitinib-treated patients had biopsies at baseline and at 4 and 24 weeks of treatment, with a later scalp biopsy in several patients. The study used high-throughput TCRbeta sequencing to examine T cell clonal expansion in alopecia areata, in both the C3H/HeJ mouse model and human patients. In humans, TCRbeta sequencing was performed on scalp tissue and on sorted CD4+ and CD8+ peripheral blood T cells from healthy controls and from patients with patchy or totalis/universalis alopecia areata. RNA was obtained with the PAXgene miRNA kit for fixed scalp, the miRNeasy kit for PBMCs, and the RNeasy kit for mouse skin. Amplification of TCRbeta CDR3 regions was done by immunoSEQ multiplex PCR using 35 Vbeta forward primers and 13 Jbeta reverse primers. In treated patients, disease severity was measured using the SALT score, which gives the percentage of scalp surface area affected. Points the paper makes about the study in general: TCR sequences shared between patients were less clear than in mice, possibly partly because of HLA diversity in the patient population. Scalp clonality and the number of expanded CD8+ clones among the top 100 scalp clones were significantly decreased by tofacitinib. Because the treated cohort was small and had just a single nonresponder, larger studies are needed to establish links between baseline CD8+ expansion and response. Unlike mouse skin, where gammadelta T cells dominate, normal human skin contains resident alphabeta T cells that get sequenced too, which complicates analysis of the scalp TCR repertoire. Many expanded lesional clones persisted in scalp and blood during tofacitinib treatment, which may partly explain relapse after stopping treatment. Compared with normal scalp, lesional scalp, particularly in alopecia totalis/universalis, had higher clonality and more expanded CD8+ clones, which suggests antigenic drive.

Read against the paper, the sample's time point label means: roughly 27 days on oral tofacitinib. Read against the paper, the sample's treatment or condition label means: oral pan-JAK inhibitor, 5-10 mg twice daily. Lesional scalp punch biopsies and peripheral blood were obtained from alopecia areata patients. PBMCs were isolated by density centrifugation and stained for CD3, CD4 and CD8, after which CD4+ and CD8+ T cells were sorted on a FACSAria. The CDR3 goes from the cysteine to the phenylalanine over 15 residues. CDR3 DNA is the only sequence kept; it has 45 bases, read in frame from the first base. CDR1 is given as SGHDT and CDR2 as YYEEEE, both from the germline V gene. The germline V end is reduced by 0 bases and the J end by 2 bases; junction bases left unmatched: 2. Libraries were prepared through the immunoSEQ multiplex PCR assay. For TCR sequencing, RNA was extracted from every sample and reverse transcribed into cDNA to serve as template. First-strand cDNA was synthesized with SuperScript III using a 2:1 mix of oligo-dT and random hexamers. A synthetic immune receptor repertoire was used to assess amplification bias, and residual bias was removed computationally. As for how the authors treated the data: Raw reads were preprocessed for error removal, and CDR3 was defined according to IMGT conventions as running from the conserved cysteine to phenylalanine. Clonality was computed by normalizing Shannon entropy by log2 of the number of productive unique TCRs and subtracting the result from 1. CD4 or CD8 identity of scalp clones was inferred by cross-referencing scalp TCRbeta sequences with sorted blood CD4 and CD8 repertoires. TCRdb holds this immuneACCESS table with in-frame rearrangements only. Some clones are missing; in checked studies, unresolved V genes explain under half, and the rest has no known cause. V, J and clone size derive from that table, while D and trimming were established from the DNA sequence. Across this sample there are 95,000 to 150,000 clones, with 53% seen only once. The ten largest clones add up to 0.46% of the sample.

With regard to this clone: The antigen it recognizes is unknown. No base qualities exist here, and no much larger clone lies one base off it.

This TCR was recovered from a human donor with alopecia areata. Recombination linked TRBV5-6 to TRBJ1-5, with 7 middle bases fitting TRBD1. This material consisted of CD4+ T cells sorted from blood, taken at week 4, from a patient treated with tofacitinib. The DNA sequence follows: TGTGCCAGCAGCTTGGAGGGGGCGCGCAATCAGCCCCAGCATTTT. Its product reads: CASSLEGARNQPQHF.